Following are 5 T cell receptor beta chains from one sample sequenced in a study of blood T cell repertoires in COVID-19. Assay used: immunoSEQ multiplex PCR; TCRdb lists only in-frame clones, some missing. Of about 120,000 clones in the sample, about 88% were seen once. What was sequenced was peripheral blood. Every receptor here comes from a man in his sixties with COVID-19, enrolled during active disease.

The chain joins TRBV5-1 to TRBJ2-7; D may be TRBD2 (6 bases). With 5 bases removed from V and 5 bases from J, the gap between germline ends came to 11 bases. This CDR3 has 12 amino acids. Germline CDR1 is SGHRS and CDR2 is YFSETQ. The chain's CDR3 is CASREGSNEQYF. CDR3 DNA sequence: TGCGCCAGCAGGGAGGGATCGAACGAGCAGTACTTC. The full variable domain, rest sourced from reference TRBV5-1 and TRBJ2-7, is KAGVTQTPRYLIKTRGQQVTLSCSPISGHRSVSWYQQTPGQGLQFLFEYFSETQRNKGNFPGRFSGRQFSNSRSEMNVSTLELGDSALYLCASREGSNEQYFGPGTRLTVT.

This chain joins TRBV5-1 and TRBJ2-2, with 7 bases fitting TRBD2. The CDR3 sequence is 16 residues long. In germline, CDR1 is SGHRS, CDR2 YFSETQ. Trimming cost V 7 bases and J 1 base; bases outside gene matches: 10. CDR3 nucleotide sequence: TGCGCCAGCCTCGCGGCTAGCGGATTGAACACCGGGGAGCTGTTTTTT. It yields the protein CASLAASGLNTGELFF.

This clone was recorded only once. This chain uses TRBV27 with TRBJ1-5; TRBD1 is a possible D gene (6 bases). The CDR3 extends over 14 amino acids. Germline CDR1 reads MNHEY; CDR2 reads SMNVEV (reference sequence). The V and J ends lost 3 bases and 5 bases respectively, with 11 bases between them. The CDR3 DNA follows: TGTGCCAGCAGTTTTTTACAGGGAGATCAGCCCCAGCATTTT. Translated, it gives CASSFLQGDQPQHF.

The chain carries TRBV19 and TRBJ2-1, with 9 bases aligning to TRBD2. The trim removed 6 bases at V and 7 bases at J, leaving 16 bases unmatched. Germline CDR1 and CDR2: LNHDA and SQIVND (reference sequence). The CDR3 is made up of 17 amino acids. In DNA form, the CDR3 reads TGTGCCAGTAGGAGGCGGCTAGCGGGAAATCGTGGGAATGAGCAGTTCTTC. This codes for CASRRRLAGNRGNEQFF.

V is TRBV19 and J is TRBJ1-2, with 7 positions matching TRBD1. The V segment lost 6 bases and the J segment 5 bases; nucleotides outside the gene matches: 9. This CDR3 has 14 amino acids. The germline V gene encodes CDR1 LNHDA and CDR2 SQIVND (reference sequence). In DNA, the CDR3 is TGTGCCAGTAGACTGACAGGGCCGGGATATGGCTACACCTTC. It specifies CASRLTGPGYGYTF.